Here is one TCR beta chain with its context. Its target is unknown. The sample belongs to a study of regulatory T cells in long-lasting Graves disease. Study context: Graves' cases, newly diagnosed, had used antithyroid drugs under 3 months.

The study's findings and limits: The work looked only at peripheral blood and did not look at thyroid tissue.

Time point meaning: newly diagnosed GD, antithyroid drugs for less than 3 months. Generation of the TCR library employed RNA extracted from PBMCs. The CDR3 has 16 amino acids. V was clipped by 5 bases and J by 7 bases, with 27 bases between them. Looked up from germline, CDR1 is DFQATT and CDR2 is SNEGSKA (reference sequence). Through Arm-PCR of CDR3 regions and iRepertoire HTBI primers, TCR beta libraries were built. From the multiplex PCR reads, TCRdb called clonotypes with MiXCR, one entry per CDR3 protein. The table has approximately 300,000 distinct CDR3 sequences, 18% seen once. The sample here was peripheral blood mononuclear cells (PBMCs), taken at new diagnosis, from a patient treated with antithyroid drugs. The receptor was derived from a female donor with Graves disease. The chain combines TRBV20-1 with TRBJ2-7; D is unresolved. The CDR3 region has the DNA TGCAGTGCTGGACCATATCCCCTCGGTAGGGCACGGGAGCAGTACTTC. Its translation is CSAGPYPLGRAREQYF.